Below, one T cell receptor beta chain is given with its context. Its antigen is undetermined. The CDR3 spans 14 residues. Trimming at V came to 0 bases and at J to 4 bases, leaving 6 bases not matched to a gene. In germline, CDR1 is GTSNPN, CDR2 SVGIG (reference sequence). This sample is part of a study of T cells after yellow fever vaccination. MiXCR was run by TCRdb on the 5' RACE reads, yielding one entry per CDR3 protein. The repertoire has roughly 110,000 distinct CDR3 sequences, 7% to 8.5% of them found once; the top ten carry 25%. Broader study findings: Repertoires sorted by FACS could include abundant clonotypes that are contaminants from the bulk population. Weaker in magnitude, the secondary response showed a faster peak on day 5 versus 15. Most clones from primary vaccination resurfaced after the booster (about 95% CD4, 88% CD8).

V is TRBV30 and J is TRBJ2-7; the match to TRBD1 covers 7 bases. The sample consisted of CD8+ T cells sorted from PBMCs, taken 45 days after the yellow fever booster vaccination. The TCR sequence derives from a man aged 25 to 40 who received the YFV17D yellow fever vaccine. The CDR3 DNA follows: TGTGCCTGGAGTGTACGGGGACAGAGATACGAGCAGTACTTC. This sequence encodes CAWSVRGQRYEQYF.